This TCR beta chain was profiled in a study of CD8+ T cells in alopecia areata. Study information: After 6 to 18 months of tofacitinib, follow-up continued 6 months off drug. Study conclusions and caveats: Lesional scalp exceeded normal scalp in clonality, especially in alopecia totalis/universalis.

Points on this clone: Its antigen is not known.

Extraction and reverse transcription of RNA yielded cDNA as the sequencing template. The assay was immunoSEQ multiplex PCR, and TCRdb's table has in-frame clones only and misses some. The sample lists under 350,000 clones; over 45% were seen once. The sample's treatment: oral pan-JAK inhibitor, 5-10 mg twice daily. PBMC-derived CD4+ and CD8+ T cells were sorted. Trimming stripped 8 bases from V and 2 bases from J, with 24 bases between. Germline V CDR1 and CDR2: SQVTM, ANQGSEA. The CDR3 extends over 16 amino acids. The TCR was taken from a human donor with alopecia areata. Sequences were derived from CD4+ T cells sorted from blood, sampled at week 24, from a patient treated with tofacitinib. The genes are TRBV29-1 and TRBJ1-2; a weak D match, TRBD1 (5 bases). The CDR3 here is CSTGEDPPLINYGYTF. The CDR3, as DNA: TGCAGCACGGGGGAGGATCCTCCACTCATAAACTATGGCTACACCTTC.